The 8 T cell receptor beta chains in this list originate from one sample, sequenced in a study of T-cell reconstitution after alpha-beta-depleted transplantation in children. Preparation of the TCRbeta library involved a method that used unique molecular identifiers. TCRdb called the PCR reads again in MiXCR, with one record for every CDR3 protein. The table records roughly 610,000 distinct CDR3 sequences, 10% to 13% of them present only once. The sample in question was PBMCs from the stem cell graft donor, obtained from the stem cell graft. Receptor source: a human donor who donated a stem cell graft to a child with acute myeloid leukemia.

Regarding this clonotype: A much larger clonotype is one base distant, so this may be a read error. The rearrangement uses TRBV20-1 and TRBJ2-7; D is uncertain. The assigned J gene may be wrong: the sequence end matches TRBJ2-1 better. This CDR3 spans 11 amino acids. The germline V gene has CDR1 DFQATT and CDR2 SNEGSKA (reference sequence). CDR3 amino acids: CSARGLYEQFF. DNA of the CDR3: TGCAGTGCTAGAGGGCTCTACGAGCAGTTCTTC.

This clonotype has more than one count but fewer than ten. The chain combines TRBV4-3 with TRBJ2-2, with 8 positions matching TRBD2. CDR3 length equals 16 residues. Germline trimming cut 0 bases from V and 6 bases from J; bases unmatched to any gene: 6. From germline, CDR1 is LGHNA and CDR2 YSLEER. The CDR3 reads CASSQDHGRAPGELFF. CDR3 bases: TGCGCCAGCAGCCAAGATCACGGGAGGGCCCCCGGGGAGCTGTTTTTT.

This clonotype has a count of ten or more. The V gene is TRBV7-9, the J gene TRBJ2-3; D is perhaps TRBD2 (6 bases). The germline V gene has CDR1 SEHNR and CDR2 FQNEAQ (reference sequence). V lost 5 bases and J 5 bases, leaving 11 bases between the germline ends. The CDR3 has 13 residues. CDR3 protein: CASSPVAEDTQYF. Here the CDR3 DNA reads TGTGCCAGCAGCCCGGTAGCGGAAGATACGCAGTATTTT.

The table lists this clonotype with many counts. The J gene is TRBJ2-1, the V gene TRBV10-3, with D maybe TRBD2 (6 bases). Per germline, CDR1 ENHRY and CDR2 SYGVKD. The V end lost 5 bases, the J end lost 6 bases, and 14 bases lay between the germline ends. This CDR3 comprises 14 residues. The CDR3 DNA is TGTGCCATCAGTACCCCGACTAGGACCAATGAGCAGTTCTTC. It translates to CAISTPTRTNEQFF.

This clonotype was detected ten times or more. The chain recombines TRBV7-2 with TRBJ2-6; tentatively, D is TRBD1 or TRBD2 (5 bases each). V was cut by 5 bases and J by 4 bases, with 24 bases left in between. The CDR3 loop spans 19 amino acids. CDR1 is SGHTA and CDR2 is FQGNSA in the germline V gene. CDR3 amino acids: CASSASRDLWTQGANVLTF. CDR3 bases: TGTGCCAGCAGCGCGAGCCGGGACCTCTGGACCCAGGGGGCCAACGTCCTGACTTTC.

J is TRBJ1-3 and V is TRBV20-1, with 9 bases identical to TRBD1. The CDR3 spans 18 residues. The V segment lost 1 base and the J segment 0 bases; nucleotides outside the gene matches: 10. From germline, CDR1 is DFQATT and CDR2 SNEGSKA (reference sequence). CDR3 in DNA: TGCAGTGCTAGAGCCGGCACAGGGGGCCACTCCTCTGGAAACACCATATATTTT. This codes for CSARAGTGGHSSGNTIYF.

This clonotype was counted ten times or more. The gene calls are TRBV9 and TRBJ2-7; 7 bases match TRBD1. The length of the CDR3 is 15 residues. The germline V gene has CDR1 SGDLS and CDR2 YYNGEE. With 0 bases clipped from V and 2 bases from J, the junction kept 5 bases outside the gene matches. The CDR3 DNA is TGTGCCAGCAGCGTAGGAGCAGGGGGAACCTACGAGCAGTACTTC. Protein product: CASSVGAGGTYEQYF.

The rearrangement links TRBV15 to TRBJ2-4, with 7 positions matching TRBD2. The CDR3 contains 16 residues. The V gene end was trimmed by 2 bases and the J gene end by 2 bases; junction bases not matched to a gene: 6. Germline V CDR1 and CDR2: LNHNV, YYDKDF (reference sequence). The CDR3 sequence: CATSRSGTPSKNIQYF. DNA for the CDR3: TGTGCCACCAGCAGAAGCGGGACCCCCTCCAAAAACATTCAGTACTTC.